This T cell receptor (beta chain) was obtained from a study of regulatory T cells in long-lasting Graves disease. Sample time point: newly diagnosed GD, antithyroid drugs for less than 3 months. PBMC RNA served as the TCR library source. Assembly of TCR beta libraries relied on iRepertoire HTBI primers together with Arm-PCR of CDR3 regions. TCRdb ran MiXCR on the multiplex PCR reads and lists one entry per CDR3 protein. The sample consists of approximately 400,000 distinct CDR3 sequences, around 15% of them appearing once. Germline lookup yields CDR1 MNHEY and CDR2 SVGAGI. V was pared by 0 bases and J by 7 bases, with 6 bases between. This CDR3 has 12 residues.

The rearrangement links TRBV6-5 to TRBJ1-1; D remains unclear. Sequencing was performed on peripheral blood mononuclear cells (PBMCs), taken at new diagnosis, from a patient treated with antithyroid drugs. The clonotype comes from a female donor with Graves disease. This CDR3 is CASSYSQLEAFF. For the CDR3, the DNA is TGTGCCAGCAGTTACTCGCAGCTTGAAGCTTTCTTT.